The rows below give T cell receptor beta chains drawn from one sample of a study of somatic mutations in cytotoxic T cells in rheumatoid arthritis. Assay used: immunoSEQ multiplex PCR; TCRdb lists only in-frame clones, some missing. The sample records nearly 11,000 clones, roughly 79% being singletons. Sequences were obtained from CD8+ T cells sorted from blood. These receptor sequences come from a woman aged 60-75 years with rheumatoid arthritis. The CDR3 runs from the conserved cysteine through the conserved F or W. D genes are given only for firm matches. Expanded clones get a size class; other rows say once, few or many, or leave the size out.

size: NA; V: TRBV27; length: 15; J: TRBJ2-1; D: NA; CDR3: CASSLVAELPNEQFF; DNA: TGTGCCAGCAGTTTAGTAGCGGAATTGCCCAATGAGCAGTTCTTC
size: once; V: TRBV27; length: 14; J: TRBJ2-1; D: NA; CDR3: CASRRLVGYNEQFF; DNA: TGTGCCAGCAGACGACTAGTTGGCTACAATGAGCAGTTCTTC
size: NA; V: TRBV11-2; length: 16; J: TRBJ2-1; D: NA; CDR3: CASSLEGWRVYNEQFF; DNA: TGTGCCAGCAGCTTAGAAGGGTGGAGGGTTTACAATGAGCAGTTCTTC
size: NA; V: TRBV5-1; length: 16; J: TRBJ2-2; D: TRBD1; CDR3: CASSSQGAHGTGELFF; DNA: TGCGCCAGCAGCTCACAGGGGGCGCACGGCACCGGGGAGCTGTTTTTT
size: NA; V: TRBV29-1; length: 14; J: TRBJ2-2; D: TRBD1; CDR3: CSVTRTGDTGELFF; DNA: TGCAGCGTCACTAGGACAGGGGACACCGGGGAGCTGTTTTTT
size: NA; V: TRBV9; length: 16; J: TRBJ2-1; D: NA; CDR3: CASSLRRVAEYNEQFF; DNA: TGTGCCAGCAGCTTACGCAGGGTAGCGGAATACAATGAGCAGTTCTTC
size: NA; V: TRBV19; length: 14; J: TRBJ2-7; D: TRBD1; CDR3: CASSIWQGAYEQYF; DNA: TGTGCCAGTAGTATTTGGCAGGGGGCCTACGAGCAGTACTTC
size: NA; V: TRBV6-4; length: 15; J: TRBJ2-3; D: NA; CDR3: CASSEKEGSTDTQYF; DNA: TGTGCCAGCAGTGAGAAGGAGGGTAGCACAGATACGCAGTATTTT
size: NA; V: TRBV4-1; length: 14; J: TRBJ2-7; D: TRBD2; CDR3: CASSQGGGRSEQYF; DNA: TGCGCCAGCAGCCAAGGCGGGGGTCGCTCCGAGCAGTACTTC
size: NA; V: TRBV27; length: 14; J: TRBJ2-7; D: NA; CDR3: CASSLIGSAYEQYF; DNA: TGTGCCAGCAGTTTAATAGGGAGCGCCTACGAGCAGTACTTC
size: NA; V: TRBV19; length: 15; J: TRBJ2-1; D: TRBD2; CDR3: CASGRSGRAYNEQFF; DNA: TGTGCCAGTGGACGTAGCGGGAGGGCCTACAATGAGCAGTTCTTC
size: once; V: TRBV4-1; length: 18; J: TRBJ2-6; D: TRBD1; CDR3: CASSQATGGASGANVLTF; DNA: TGCGCCAGCAGCCAGGCGACAGGGGGCGCTTCTGGGGCCAACGTCCTGACTTTC
size: once; V: TRBV28; length: 16; J: TRBJ2-3; D: NA; CDR3: CASSYRALSSTDTQYF; DNA: TGTGCCAGCAGTTACAGGGCCTTATCTAGCACAGATACGCAGTATTTT
size: NA; V: TRBV6-5; length: 12; J: TRBJ2-7; D: NA; CDR3: CASGLLAYEQYF; DNA: TGTGCCAGCGGGTTACTAGCTTACGAGCAGTACTTC
size: NA; V: TRBV6-1; length: 14; J: TRBJ2-5; D: NA; CDR3: CASRIRDTSETQYF; DNA: TGTGCCAGCAGAATCCGGGATACGTCGGAGACCCAGTACTTC
size: NA; V: TRBV19; length: 13; J: TRBJ1-1; D: NA; CDR3: CASSIDNNPEAFF; DNA: TGTGCCAGTAGCATCGACAATAACCCTGAAGCTTTCTTT
size: NA; V: TRBV4-2; length: 15; J: TRBJ1-5; D: NA; CDR3: CASSQGRGSSQPQHF; DNA: TGTGCCAGCAGCCAGGGGCGGGGGAGTAGTCAGCCCCAGCATTTT
size: once; V: TRBV29-1; length: 12; J: TRBJ1-2; D: TRBD1; CDR3: CSVGTVYYGYTF; DNA: TGCAGCGTGGGGACAGTCTACTATGGCTACACCTTC
size: NA; V: TRBV18; length: 13; J: TRBJ2-1; D: NA; CDR3: CASSPPRNREQFF; DNA: TGTGCCAGCTCACCACCGAGAAACAGGGAGCAGTTCTTC
size: NA; V: TRBV27; length: 14; J: TRBJ2-3; D: NA; CDR3: CASTDLGGTDTQYF; DNA: TGTGCCAGCACCGATCTTGGGGGGACAGATACGCAGTATTTT
size: once; V: TRBV27; length: 11; J: TRBJ2-1; D: NA; CDR3: CASVVRGVQFF; DNA: TGTGCCAGCGTTGTCCGAGGCGTACAGTTCTTC
size: NA; V: TRBV27; length: 18; J: TRBJ2-1; D: TRBD2; CDR3: CASRRYESGGSSYNEQFF; DNA: TGTGCCAGCAGACGGTACGAGAGCGGGGGTAGCTCCTACAATGAGCAGTTCTTC
size: NA; V: TRBV9; length: 13; J: TRBJ2-2; D: NA; CDR3: CASSRGGTGELFF; DNA: TGTGCCAGCAGCCGGGGAGGCACCGGGGAGCTGTTTTTT
size: medium-sized; V: TRBV4-1; length: 13; J: TRBJ1-5; D: NA; CDR3: CASSHLQDQPQHF; DNA: TGCGCCAGCAGCCATCTCCAGGATCAGCCCCAGCATTTT
size: once; V: TRBV2; length: 12; J: TRBJ1-2; D: NA; CDR3: CASEGVNYGYTF; DNA: TGTGCCAGCGAGGGAGTAAACTATGGCTACACCTTC
size: NA; V: TRBV7-9; length: 16; J: TRBJ2-3; D: TRBD2; CDR3: CASSPNLAGVADTQYF; DNA: TGTGCCAGCAGCCCCAACCTAGCGGGAGTGGCGGATACGCAGTATTTT
size: NA; V: TRBV28; length: 16; J: TRBJ1-5; D: NA; CDR3: CASSHRTALGNQPQHF; DNA: TGTGCCAGCAGCCACCGGACAGCCCTAGGCAATCAGCCCCAGCATTTT